This entry lists 20 T cell receptor beta chains sequenced from one sample in a study of T cells in Graves' hyperthyroidism and ophthalmopathy. Regions amplified from RNA transcripts were the TCR beta CDR3 regions. A first-round RT-PCR of the TCR CDR3 used the HTBI primer set. TCRdb reprocessed the multiplex PCR reads via MiXCR and lists one record per CDR3 protein. The table records about 560,000 distinct CDR3 sequences, more than 15% of them present only once. Sequencing used blood. The receptor set was obtained from a woman in her 30s with Graves' hyperthyroidism.

At least ten counts were recorded for this clonotype. V is TRBV20-1 and J is TRBJ2-1, with 12 nucleotides matching TRBD2. CDR1 is DFQATT and CDR2 is SNEGSKA in the germline V gene (reference sequence). Trimming at V came to 6 bases and at J to 9 bases, leaving 12 bases not matched to a gene. CDR3 length: 15 residues. The CDR3 spells CSASDLAGGMGEQFF. In DNA form, the CDR3 reads TGCAGTGCAAGCGATCTAGCGGGAGGGATGGGTGAGCAGTTCTTC.

The chain has TRBV24-1 and TRBJ2-1; D gene ambiguous. CDR1 KGHDR and CDR2 SFDVKD come from the germline V gene. CDR3 size: 12 residues. The V and J ends lost 6 bases and 6 bases respectively, with 8 bases between them. The CDR3 DNA sequence: TGTGCCACCAGTCTGGTTTCCAATGAGCAGTTCTTC. It is translated as CATSLVSNEQFF.

The chain couples TRBV5-8 to TRBJ2-2; TRBD2 is a possible D gene (5 bases). Per germline, CDR1 SGHTS and CDR2 YDEGEE. The V end was cut by 3 bases, the J end by 4 bases, with 16 bases between. The CDR3 has 16 residues. The CDR3 here is CASSSPSGSFTGELFF. The CDR3 DNA sequence: TGTGCCAGCAGCTCTCCAAGCGGTAGTTTCACCGGGGAGCTGTTTTTT. The entire variable domain, with the rest obtained from reference TRBV5-8 and TRBJ2-2, is as follows: EAGVTQSPTHLIKTRGQQATLRCSPISGHTSVYWYQQALGLGLQFLLWYDEGEERNRGNFPPRFSGRQFPNYSSELNVNALELEDSALYLCASSSPSGSFTGELFFGEGSRLTVL.

Points on this clonotype: This CDR3 is missing its conserved last phenylalanine or tryptophan, likely due to a read error. The chain couples TRBV11-2 to TRBJ2-2; possibly TRBD2 for D (6 bases). The germline CDR1 and CDR2 sequences are SGHAT and FQNNGV. Deletions cut 4 bases from V and 0 bases from J, with 18 bases between. CDR3 length equals 18 residues. The CDR3: CASSSYPAAGSNTGELFS. For the CDR3, the DNA is TGTGCCAGCAGCTCCTACCCCGCGGCGGGATCGAACACCGGGGAGCTGTTTTCT.

This clonotype was seen only a few times. This chain joins TRBV9 and TRBJ2-1, with D possibly being TRBD2 (6 bases). CDR3 size: 15 residues. In germline, CDR1 is SGDLS, CDR2 YYNGEE. Trimming shortened V by 1 base and J by 4 bases, and 12 bases separated the two germline ends. CDR3 bases: TGTGCCAGCAGCGTATTTTTAGCGGCGTACAATGAGCAGTTCTTC. Residues: CASSVFLAAYNEQFF.

The sample holds many counts of this clonotype. The chain links TRBV20-1 to TRBJ2-1; 10 bases are shared with TRBD2. V shed 3 bases, J shed 8 bases, and the junction held 10 bases outside the gene matches. Germline CDR1 DFQATT, CDR2 SNEGSKA (reference sequence). The CDR3 covers 15 residues. Written as DNA, the CDR3 is TGCAGTGCTAGTCCGCTTGCTAGCGGGAGATATGAGCAGTTCTTC. Its protein is CSASPLASGRYEQFF.

Concerning this clonotype itself: One junction end disagrees with the germline gene, perhaps due to a read error. The rearrangement joins TRBV3-1 to TRBJ2-6; no clear D gene. There are 16 residues in the CDR3. From germline, CDR1 is LGHDT and CDR2 YNNKEL (reference sequence). The CDR3: CASSHSTNSEANVLTF. In DNA, the CDR3 is TGTGCCAGCAGCCATTCGACAAACTCTGAGGCCAACGTCCTGACTTTC.

This clonotype came up many times. J is TRBJ2-7 and V is TRBV4-1, with TRBD1 as a possible D gene (7 bases). The germline CDR1 and CDR2 sequences are MGHRA and YSYEKL. The CDR3 consists of 16 residues. Trimming left V 0 bases short and J 5 bases short, with 17 bases between. Written as DNA, the CDR3 is TGCGCCAGCAGCCAAGATCGGGGGACAGTTCAGGACGAGCAGTACTTC. The encoded protein is CASSQDRGTVQDEQYF.

Details on this clonotype: A much more abundant neighbour one base away suggests this may be a read error. The V gene is TRBV12-3 or TRBV12-4, the J gene TRBJ1-2, with TRBD1 as a possible D gene (6 bases). The CDR3 is 16 amino acids. The V end was cut by 3 bases, the J end by 7 bases, with 21 bases between. CDR3 in DNA: TGTGCCAGCAGTTTTGCCGTGCAGGGCAGGGGCTGTGGCTACACCTTC. Its translation is CASSFAVQGRGCGYTF.

This clonotype showed up many times. This chain uses TRBV12-3 or TRBV12-4 with TRBJ2-1, with 11 bases aligning to TRBD2. V gave up 9 bases and J gave up 8 bases; unmatched junction bases: 6. This CDR3 spans 13 amino acids. CDR3 nucleotide sequence: TGTGCCAGTAGCGGGAGGGCCCTCGATGAGCAGTTCTTC. Translation gives CASSGRALDEQFF.

The chain has TRBV7-9 and TRBJ2-7; 8 nucleotides match TRBD1. The germline V gene has CDR1 SEHNR and CDR2 FQNEAQ (reference sequence). The CDR3 length is 17 residues. V shed 4 bases, J shed 5 bases, and the junction held 16 bases outside the gene matches. CDR3: CASSSIPGQGEFHEQYF. CDR3 nucleotides: TGTGCCAGCAGCTCAATCCCCGGACAGGGCGAATTCCACGAGCAGTACTTC.

This clonotype was seen a few times. This chain links TRBV19 with TRBJ1-1; possible D gene TRBD1, 5 bases. The CDR3 is made up of 12 amino acids. Germline-derived CDR1 and CDR2 are LNHDA and SQIVND (reference sequence). Trimming stripped 7 bases from V and 7 bases from J, with 13 bases between. CDR3 protein: CASTLPGGEAFF. The DNA for the CDR3 is TGTGCCAGTACCCTACCGGGGGGTGAAGCTTTCTTT.

At least ten counts were recorded for this clonotype. The V gene is TRBV28, the J gene TRBJ2-7; 11 nucleotides match TRBD2. This CDR3 has 14 residues. Germline CDR1 and CDR2: MDHEN and SYDVKM. With 6 bases clipped from V and 4 bases from J, the junction kept 5 bases outside the gene matches. The CDR3 spells CASRSSGRRYEQYF. CDR3 bases: TGTGCCAGCAGGTCTAGCGGGAGGAGGTACGAGCAGTACTTC.

This chain connects TRBV5-1 to TRBJ2-7, with 8 positions matching TRBD1. The CDR3 is made up of 16 amino acids. Germline CDR1 and CDR2: SGHRS and YFSETQ. The trim removed 0 bases at V and 2 bases at J, leaving 7 bases unmatched. The CDR3, as DNA: TGCGCCAGCAGCTTGGTCTTCACAGGGGGAACCTACGAGCAGTACTTC. Its protein product is CASSLVFTGGTYEQYF.

This clonotype has a count of ten or more. The rearrangement joins TRBV30 to TRBJ2-7; 8 bases agree with TRBD2. This CDR3 comprises 14 residues. The ends lost 8 bases at V and 0 bases at J; junction bases unmatched: 9. Germline loops: CDR1 GTSNPN, CDR2 SVGIG (reference sequence). The CDR3 sequence: CATSGGRSSYEQYF. CDR3 sequence (DNA): TGTGCCACCTCGGGCGGGAGGAGCTCCTACGAGCAGTACTTC.

The table lists this clonotype with many counts. The V call is TRBV30, the J call TRBJ2-1; 12 bases map to TRBD1. Germline CDR1 and CDR2: GTSNPN and SVGIG (reference sequence). V shed 4 bases and J 4 bases; nucleotides not matched to a gene: 11. CDR3 size: 17 residues. CDR3 protein: CAWNRDRGLIGYNEQFF. CDR3 nucleotides: TGTGCCTGGAACCGGGACAGGGGGCTAATTGGGTACAATGAGCAGTTCTTC.

This clonotype was seen repeatedly, ten times or more. The CDR3 sequence: CASSTRTGGYNQPQHF. The DNA of the CDR3 is TGTGCCAGCAGCACACGGACAGGGGGCTACAATCAGCCCCAGCATTTT. J is TRBJ1-5 and V is TRBV7-2; 11 positions agree with TRBD1. Trimming removed 5 bases from V and 3 bases from J; junction bases left unmatched: 6. The CDR3 is 16 amino acids. The germline V gene encodes CDR1 SGHTA and CDR2 FQGNSA.

This clonotype was detected ten times or more. The chain links TRBV12-3 or TRBV12-4 to TRBJ2-7; D tentatively reads TRBD1 or TRBD2 (5 bases each). The CDR3 has 13 amino acids. V was trimmed by 1 base and J by 5 bases, leaving 9 bases between them. The CDR3 bases are TGTGCCAGCAGTTTAGAAGGGGACGACGAGCAGTACTTC. This translates into CASSLEGDDEQYF.

This clonotype appeared a few times. V gene TRBV19 combines with J gene TRBJ2-6; either TRBD1 or TRBD2 may supply D (5 bases each). The V gene's germline CDR1 is LNHDA and CDR2 SQIVND (reference sequence). CDR3 length: 17 amino acids. Trimming removed 2 bases at V and 4 bases at J, with 15 bases between. This CDR3 reads CASSISGTAAGANVLTF. The DNA of the CDR3 is TGTGCCAGTAGTATATCGGGGACGGCGGCCGGGGCCAACGTCCTGACTTTC.

The sample holds many counts of this clonotype. The chain has TRBV4-3 and TRBJ2-3; D gene uncertain. Germline CDR1 LGHNA, CDR2 YSLEER. The CDR3 is made up of 13 amino acids. The ends were cut back, 0 bases at V and 10 bases at J, with 11 bases in the middle. The CDR3 is CASSQDGRDAQYF. The CDR3 DNA reads TGCGCCAGCAGCCAAGACGGTCGCGATGCGCAGTATTTT.